Reported below is one TCR beta chain. These data are taken from a study of blood T cell repertoires in COVID-19. Trimming stripped 2 bases from V and 1 base from J, with 7 bases between. CDR1 is MNHEY, CDR2 SMNVEV, per germline (reference sequence). This CDR3 contains 14 residues. Authors' processing steps: Estimation of nucleated cell counts relied on the amplification of reference gene primers. Sequencing was performed with immunoSEQ multiplex PCR; in TCRdb, only in-frame clones are kept and a portion is missing. Clone size and the V and J calls come from that table; the DNA yielded D and trimming. The sample has about 370,000 clones; more than 80% are singletons.

The sequence came from a woman aged 25 to 39 with COVID-19, enrolled during active disease. What was sequenced was peripheral blood. The chain joins TRBV27 to TRBJ2-3; D may be TRBD2 (5 bases). The CDR3 DNA is TGTGCCAGCAGTTTAGCGCGGGGCACAGATACGCAGTATTTT. Translated, it gives CASSLARGTDTQYF.